A selection of T cell receptor beta chains follows, all from one sample in a study of read filtering for tumor transcriptome and immune sequencing. Each CDR3 protein gets one entry after TCRdb re-called the reads with MiXCR. Counted here are 43,000 or so distinct CDR3 sequences, more than 10% occurring once; the ten biggest clones make up roughly 15%. Sequenced sample: a population of CD138-negative cells sorted from bone marrow. The receptors here all came from a donor at least 40 years old with multiple myeloma. Each CDR3 is given with its conserved first and last residue. D genes are given only for firm matches. The listing skips clone size in some rows; elsewhere it reads once, few, many or a size class.

d_call cdr3_length j_call v_call clone_size cdr3_nt cdr3_aa
. 13 TRBJ1-6 TRBV9 many TGTGCCAGCAGCGTTGGAGGGCGATCACCCCTCCACTTT CASSVGGRSPLHF
. 13 TRBJ1-1 TRBV7-9 many TGTGCCAGCAGCCCAGGACGTGGTACTGAAGCTTTCTTT CASSPGRGTEAFF
TRBD2 15 TRBJ2-1 TRBV4-2 many TGTGCCAGCAGCCCGGGACTAGCGGTATACAATGAGCAGTTCTTC CASSPGLAVYNEQFF
TRBD2 14 TRBJ2-2 TRBV6-6 many TGTGCCAGCAGTCCTAGCGGGAGTTTCGGGGAGCTGTTTTTT CASSPSGSFGELFF
. 15 TRBJ2-1 TRBV11-2 many TGTGCCAGCAGCTTAGAAGTGGGTTTCAACAATGAGCAGTTCTTC CASSLEVGFNNEQFF
. 14 TRBJ1-4 TRBV18 many TGTGCCAGCTCAATGACAGCAACTAATGAAAAACTGTTTTTT CASSMTATNEKLFF
. 13 TRBJ2-7 TRBV20-1 . TGCAGTGCTAATCTAGCTTCAACCCACGAGCAGTACTTC CSANLASTHEQYF
. 17 TRBJ2-6 TRBV6-2/TRBV6-3 many TGTGCCAGCAGTCCTACCTGGCCTATCTGGAGGGCCAACGTCCTGACTTTC CASSPTWPIWRANVLTF
. 12 TRBJ2-2 TRBV3-1 . TGCGCCAGCAGCCGGGGCACCGGGGAGCTGTCTTTT CASSRGTGELSF
. 13 TRBJ1-1 TRBV12-3/TRBV12-4 . TGTGCCAGCAGTGGCGTGGGGAACACTGAAGCTTTCTTT CASSGVGNTEAFF
. 13 TRBJ2-1 TRBV3-1 many TGTGCCAGCAGCAGACTCCCCCGGGGTGAGCAGTTCTTC CASSRLPRGEQFF
. 12 TRBJ1-1 TRBV5-1 many TGCGCCAGCAGCTGGGACAACACTGAAGCTTTCTTT CASSWDNTEAFF
. 13 TRBJ2-2 TRBV30 many TGTGCCTGGAGCGTGGGTAACACCGGGGAGCTGTTTTTT CAWSVGNTGELFF
. 13 TRBJ1-1 TRBV7-9 many TGTGCCAGCAGCATATTCGAGAACACTGAAGCTTTCTTT CASSIFENTEAFF
. 15 TRBJ1-4 TRBV6-5 many TGTGCCAGCAGCCGGACCAGGGGTTCCCACGAAAAACTGTTTTTT CASSRTRGSHEKLFF
TRBD1 16 TRBJ1-1 TRBV7-9 . TGTGCCAGCAGCCCGCCGGGACAGGCGATGAACACTGAAGCTTTCTTT CASSPPGQAMNTEAFF
. 15 TRBJ1-3 TRBV12-3/TRBV12-4 many TGTGCCAGCAGTTCGGGACTTACCTCTGGAAACACCATATATTTT CASSSGLTSGNTIYF
. 13 TRBJ2-3 TRBV29-1 many TGCAGCGTTGCACAGGGAAACACAGATACGCAGTATTTT CSVAQGNTDTQYF
. 17 TRBJ2-1 TRBV12-2 many TGTGCAAGTCGCCCTCGACTAGCGGGAGGGATCTACAATGAGCAGTTCTTC CASRPRLAGGIYNEQFF
TRBD1 16 TRBJ2-3 TRBV19 many TGTGCCAGTAGGCCCAGGGGGAGCCCTAGCACAGATACGCAGTATTTT CASRPRGSPSTDTQYF
. 16 TRBJ2-2 TRBV3-1 few TGTGCCAGCAGCCTAGGGGGACCGCGTGGCACCGGGGAGCTGTTTTTT CASSLGGPRGTGELFF
. 13 TRBJ1-2 TRBV30 many TGTGCCTGGAGTGTACTTGCACAGGCCTCAACCATATTC CAWSVLAQASTIF
. 15 TRBJ1-4 TRBV5-1 many TGCGCCAGCAGCCGGGACCTTGCGAAGGGGGAAAAACTGTTTTTT CASSRDLAKGEKLFF
TRBD2 16 TRBJ2-1 TRBV7-3 many TGTGCCAGCAGCTCGATAGGGACTATCTCCTACAATGAGCAGTTCTTC CASSSIGTISYNEQFF
TRBD2 13 TRBJ2-1 TRBV29-1 . TGCAGCGTTGGAGGACCAGCGGGAGGTGAGCAGTTCTTC CSVGGPAGGEQFF
TRBD1 15 TRBJ2-2 TRBV5-1 many TGCGCCAGCAGCTTGGTAACAGGGGCTTCCGGGGAGCTGTTTTTT CASSLVTGASGELFF
TRBD1 16 TRBJ1-5 TRBV20-1 many TGCAGTGCTAGAGACACCGGACAGGGGAAGAATCAGCCCCAGCATTTT CSARDTGQGKNQPQHF
. 16 TRBJ2-2 TRBV24-1 many TGTGCCACCAGTGATCCCACGACAGGGAACACCGGGGAGCTGTTTTTT CATSDPTTGNTGELFF
. 15 TRBJ2-7 TRBV4-1 many TGCGCCAGCAGCCTAGCGGCGGAGGGGGTCTACGAGCAGTACTTC CASSLAAEGVYEQYF
TRBD1 16 TRBJ2-2 TRBV5-6 many TGTGCCAGCAGCTTGGTTCGGGACAGGGGCACCGGGGAGCTGTTTTTT CASSLVRDRGTGELFF
TRBD1 13 TRBJ1-1 TRBV7-9 medium-sized TGTGCCAGCAGACAGGGGACAGGGCTTGAAGCTTTCTTT CASRQGTGLEAFF
. 14 TRBJ2-1 TRBV27 many TGTGCCAGCAGTTTTGGGACCAACTACAATGAGCAGTTCTTC CASSFGTNYNEQFF
TRBD1 13 TRBJ2-1 TRBV27 many TGTGCCAGCAGTCAACAGGGGTACAATGAGCAGTTCTTC CASSQQGYNEQFF
. 12 TRBJ2-2 TRBV11-2 many TGTGCCAGCAGCTCACAGGCCCCTGAGCTGTTTTTT CASSSQAPELFF
. 15 TRBJ2-2 TRBV19 many TGTGCCAGTAGTGGGGGTCAGGGGCTCGGCGGGGAGCTGTTTTTT CASSGGQGLGGELFF
. 15 TRBJ2-7 TRBV5-6 many TGTGCCAGCAGCTTGTTCACTCCTGTACGGCTGGAGCAGTACTTC CASSLFTPVRLEQYF
TRBD2 15 TRBJ2-1 TRBV5-1 many TGCGCCAGCAGCCATAGCGGGCCGGATAGAAGCGAGCAGTTCTTC CASSHSGPDRSEQFF
. 15 TRBJ2-3 TRBV3-1 many TGTGCCAGCAGTCGGGGGCTAGCCCTACCAGATACGCAGTATTTT CASSRGLALPDTQYF
. 14 TRBJ2-6 TRBV6-5 many TGTGCCAGCAGTACGTGGTCTGGGGCCAACGTCCTGACTTTC CASSTWSGANVLTF
. 13 TRBJ1-1 TRBV29-1 many TGCAGCGTTGAGGAGGGATGGGCCACTGAAGCTTTCTTT CSVEEGWATEAFF
. 14 TRBJ2-2 TRBV7-2 many TGTGCCAGCAGCTTTCAGGGACTCAGTGGGGAGCTGTTTTTT CASSFQGLSGELFF
TRBD1 14 TRBJ1-5 TRBV19 many TGTGCCAGTACTGATGGACAGGTCAGTCAGCCCCAGCATTTT CASTDGQVSQPQHF
. 13 TRBJ2-5 TRBV7-2 many TGTGCCAGCAGCTTATGGTTATGGGAGACCCAGTACTTC CASSLWLWETQYF
TRBD1 15 TRBJ2-3 TRBV6-2/TRBV6-3 many TGTGCCAGCAGTTACCCGGGGACAGCTAGCGATACGCAGTATTTT CASSYPGTASDTQYF
TRBD1 13 TRBJ1-2 TRBV20-1 many TGCAGTGCCGGGGACAGGGGGTTTTTTGGCTACACCTTC CSAGDRGFFGYTF
. 13 TRBJ2-5 TRBV20-1 many TGCAGTGCTTTCGCCAGCGGCCAAGAGACCCAGTACTTC CSAFASGQETQYF
TRBD1 13 TRBJ1-1 TRBV29-1 many TGCAGCGTTCGAGGACAGGAGAACACTGAAGCTTTCTTT CSVRGQENTEAFF